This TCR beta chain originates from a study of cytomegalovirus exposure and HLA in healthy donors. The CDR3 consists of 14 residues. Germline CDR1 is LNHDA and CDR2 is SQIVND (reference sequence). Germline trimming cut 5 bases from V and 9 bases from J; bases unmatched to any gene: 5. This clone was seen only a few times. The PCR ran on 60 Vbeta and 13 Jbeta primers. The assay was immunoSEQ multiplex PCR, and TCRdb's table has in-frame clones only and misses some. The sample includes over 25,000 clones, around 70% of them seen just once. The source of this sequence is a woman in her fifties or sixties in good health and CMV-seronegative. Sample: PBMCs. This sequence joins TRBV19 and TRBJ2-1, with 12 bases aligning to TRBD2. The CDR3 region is CASSLTGLAGEQFF. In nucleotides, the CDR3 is TGTGCCAGTAGTTTGACGGGACTAGCGGGTGAGCAGTTCTTC.